Below, one T cell receptor beta chain is given with its context. This sample was taken from a study of blood T cell repertoires in COVID-19. Study in general: There were acute and convalescent COVID-19 samples, and they came from the United States, Italy and Spain. T cells, B-cell-depleted T cells, or PBMCs provided the cDNA or gDNA that served as material.

Germline CDR1 reads MNHEY; CDR2 reads SMNVEV (reference sequence). The CDR3 has 14 residues. With 5 bases removed from V and 1 base from J, the gap between germline ends came to 11 bases. Original handling: Estimates of nucleated cell counts were drawn from the amplification of reference gene primers. Profiled with immunoSEQ multiplex PCR; TCRdb holds only in-frame clones, not every one. That table furnishes V, J and clone size, whereas the DNA furnished D and trimming. This sample yields roughly 150,000 clones, of which around 84% are seen a single time; around 19% belongs to the top ten. The sample was peripheral blood. J is TRBJ1-1 and V is TRBV27; D not resolved. The TCR originated in a woman at least 80 years old with acute or convalescent COVID-19. The CDR3 region is CASSPLAWNTEAFF. DNA of the CDR3: TGTGCCAGCAGTCCTCTCGCGTGGAACACTGAAGCTTTCTTT.